This T cell receptor beta chain is drawn from a study of response to subunit inactivated influenza vaccine (dated by TCRdb to 2017 to 2018). In the study overall: Deep quantitative T cell receptor repertoire profiling was used in the study to track responses to a trivalent subunit inactivated influenza vaccine.

The germline V gene (reference sequence) specifies LGHDT as CDR1 and YNNKEL as CDR2. Ends trimmed: V by 4 bases, J by 6 bases; bases unmatched to a gene: 3. The CDR3 contains 13 residues, cysteine and phenylalanine counted. Only the CDR3 portion is preserved as DNA: 39 bases, with reading frame beginning at the first base. Study-level results and caveats: According to the authors, only a limited number of new T cells may be recruited by each seasonal influenza vaccination.

This clonotype turned up a few times. Its antigen specificity is not known. No per-base quality is available; no much larger clone lies one base away. Libraries were prepared through RT-PCR. Instrument on record: Illumina HiSeq 2500. The public sequencing data were trimmed at Q25 with fastp and processed into clonotypes with MiXCR by TCRdb, which kept only in-frame beta chains. Duplicate CDR3 protein sequences are folded into a single record with the most common DNA and genes. The sample table contains approximately 500,000 distinct CDR3 sequences; only one count was recorded for roughly 25% of them. The ten most abundant clones make up under 3.5% of the sample. These data also formed part of another study, on T cells expressing NK-cell markers. As described in the second report: The TCR beta cDNA libraries were made using 5'RACE template switching, a step that added both a universal primer site and unique molecular identifiers. TCR beta-chain repertoires were profiled in sorted CD3+CD56+NKG2C+, CD3+CD56+NKG2C- and CD3+CD56-NKG2C+ T-cell subsets from about 8 donors. Seven of the eight sequenced donors were HCMV-seropositive and one was HCMV-seronegative. In several experiments an anti-gammadeltaTCR antibody was added to restrict sorting to alphabetaTCR-expressing T cells. In six donors, the dominant CD3+CD56+NKG2C+ clonotypes were among the top 10 CD8+ clonotypes and accounted for about 1.0-7.5% of CD8+ T cells. Those dominant clonotypes were again the most abundant among CD3+CD56-NKG2C+ cells in a few donors, at about 28.3-65%. It remained unclear whether the expanded NKG2C-expressing T cell clones were specific for HCMV antigens. All eight donors whose samples were sequenced were randomly selected healthy volunteers, three of them men and five women. To determine HCMV serostatus, a commercial ELISA kit was used to detect HCMV-specific IgG in serum. Peripheral blood mononuclear cells were isolated from blood by Ficoll density gradient centrifugation. CD4+ and CD8+ T cells were isolated from PBMC by magnetic immunoseparation with Miltenyi isolation kits. cDNA synthesis was primed from the TCR beta constant segment, followed by two successive PCR amplification steps. Libraries were sequenced as 2 x 150 bp reads on Illumina HiSeq 2000/2500, MiSeq or NextSeq. Reads were demultiplexed and grouped by UMI with MIGEC, and clonotypes were assembled and quantified with MiTCR. To remove erroneous sequences, TCR cDNA sequences were retained only when supported by two or more reads. The tcR package was used for downstream repertoire analysis, and clonotypes were matched between fractions using CDR3 nucleotide sequence together with V segment. VDJmatch was used to annotate antigen specificity against VDJdb, with one amino acid substitution allowed in CDR3.

This chain joins TRBV3-1 to TRBJ2-7; TRBD1 matches 10 bases in the middle. Here the sequenced sample was CD4+ T cells sorted from PBMCs, taken 11 to 12 days after vaccination. The source is a man between 50 and 59 years old who received an inactivated influenza vaccine. Donor details come from another sample of the same person, matched by shared clones. The DNA is TGTGCCAGCAGCCCCCGACAGGGGGCCGAGCAGTACTTC. Its protein reads: CASSPRQGAEQYF.